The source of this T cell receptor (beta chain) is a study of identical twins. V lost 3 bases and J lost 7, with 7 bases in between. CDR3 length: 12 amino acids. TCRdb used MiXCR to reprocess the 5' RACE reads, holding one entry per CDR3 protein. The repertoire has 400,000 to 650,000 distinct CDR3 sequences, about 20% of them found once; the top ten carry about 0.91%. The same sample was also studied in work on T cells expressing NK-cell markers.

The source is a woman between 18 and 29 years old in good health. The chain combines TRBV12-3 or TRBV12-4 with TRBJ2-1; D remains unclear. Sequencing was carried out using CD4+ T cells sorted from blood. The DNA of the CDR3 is TGTGCCAGCAGTTTTGATTGGAATGAGCAGTTCTTC. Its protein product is CASSFDWNEQFF.